The 23 T cell receptor beta chains below come from one sample, sequenced in a study of blood T cell repertoires in COVID-19. Sequencing used immunoSEQ multiplex PCR; TCRdb keeps in-frame clones, though not all of them. Seen here are 450,000 to 600,000 clones, 87% observed once, and the top ten hold roughly 0.7%. Sequenced input: PBMCs or T cells enriched from blood (not recorded which). The source is a young woman who had recovered from COVID-19.

The V and J genes are TRBV13 and TRBJ2-4; 7 nucleotides align to TRBD1. Germline V gene lookup returns CDR1 PRHDT and CDR2 FYEKMQ (reference sequence). V dropped 5 bases and J dropped 0; count of bases not matched to a gene: 7. The CDR3 contains 16 residues. CDR3 DNA sequence: TGTGCCAGCAGCCTCGACAGGGTGAGAGCCAAAAACATTCAGTACTTC. Residues: CASSLDRVRAKNIQYF.

CDR3 nucleotide sequence: TGTGCCAGCAGCTTCTGGGACAGGGCGGACAATGAGCAGTTCTTC. This gives the protein CASSFWDRADNEQFF. This chain connects TRBV7-9 to TRBJ2-1; 9 nucleotides align to TRBD1. The CDR3 contains 15 residues. Germline assignment: CDR1 SEHNR and CDR2 FQNEAQ (reference sequence). J was trimmed by 5 bases and V by 3 bases; bases with no gene match: 5.

This clone was seen many times. Other DNA sequences of this sample code for an identical CDR3. The V gene is TRBV2, the J gene TRBJ2-7; 10 positions agree with TRBD2. This CDR3 is built from 14 residues. V lost 2 bases and J lost 6; bases outside the gene matches: 4. Germline V gene data show CDR1 as SNHLY and CDR2 as FYNNEI. The CDR3 loop is CASSELAGGSEQYF. CDR3 bases: TGTGCCAGCAGTGAATTAGCGGGGGGATCCGAGCAGTACTTC.

The CDR3 reads CASSRLAGAYNEQFF. In DNA form, the CDR3 reads TGTGCCAGCAGCCGACTAGCGGGGGCCTACAATGAGCAGTTCTTC. V and J are TRBV3-1 (or the pseudogene TRBV3-2) and TRBJ2-1; the match to TRBD2 covers 12 bases. CDR3 size: 15 residues. CDR1 and CDR2 (germline): LGHDT, YNNKEL (reference sequence). The V gene end was trimmed by 4 bases and the J gene end by 2 bases; junction bases not matched to a gene: 0.

J is TRBJ1-5 and V is TRBV7-8; unclear D gene. Trimming stripped 4 bases from V and 0 bases from J, with 10 bases between. The CDR3 loop spans 15 amino acids. The germline V gene encodes CDR1 SGHVS and CDR2 FQNEAQ. The CDR3 spells CASSSSGYSNQPQHF. Written as DNA, the CDR3 is TGTGCCAGCAGCTCGTCGGGGTATAGCAATCAGCCCCAGCATTTT.

The chain has TRBV4-1 and TRBJ1-1, with a tentative D call TRBD1 (5 bases). Per the germline V gene, CDR1 is MGHRA and CDR2 is YSYEKL. The V end was cut by 0 bases, the J end by 0 bases, with 14 bases between. This CDR3 has 17 amino acids. CDR3: CASSQDRARALNTEAFF. As DNA, the CDR3 is TGCGCCAGCAGCCAAGATAGAGCCAGGGCCCTGAACACTGAAGCTTTCTTT.

For the CDR3, the DNA is TGTGCCAGCAGTTCGGCAGGCGGCAATCAGCCCCAGCATTTT. Protein: CASSSAGGNQPQHF. V and J are TRBV28 and TRBJ1-5, with D unclear. CDR3 length: 14 amino acids. Germline values: CDR1 MDHEN, CDR2 SYDVKM. Trimming took off 4 bases at V and 2 bases at J, with 9 bases between the two ends.

This clone was observed a handful of times. The chain carries TRBV19 and TRBJ2-1; no clear D. Germline CDR1 reads LNHDA; CDR2 reads SQIVND (reference sequence). CDR3 size: 12 residues. V was pared by 7 bases and J by 3 bases, with 7 bases between. CDR3 sequence (DNA): TGTGCCAGTAAACAGAACTACAATGAGCAGTTCTTC. Translation gives CASKQNYNEQFF.

There are a few counts of this clone. The gene calls are TRBV2 and TRBJ1-1; TRBD1 matches 7 bases. The CDR3 is 16 residues long. Trimming cost V 6 bases and J 4 bases; bases outside gene matches: 14. CDR1 is SNHLY, CDR2 FYNNEI, per germline. The CDR3 sequence is CASRSGGLMESTEAFF. CDR3 coding DNA: TGTGCCAGCAGGTCAGGGGGTCTAATGGAGAGCACTGAAGCTTTCTTT.

The chain is built from TRBV5-1 and TRBJ2-7; 7 bases are shared with TRBD1. The CDR3 spans 15 residues. The germline gives CDR1 SGHRS, CDR2 YFSETQ. Trimming at V came to 0 bases and at J to 3 bases, leaving 6 bases not matched to a gene. This CDR3 reads CASSLEVGTVYEQYF. Written as DNA, the CDR3 is TGCGCCAGCAGCTTGGAGGTAGGGACAGTCTACGAGCAGTACTTC.

The rearrangement uses TRBV10-1 and TRBJ2-3, with TRBD1 matching 9 bases. V lost 9 bases to trimming and J lost 1 base; unmatched junction nucleotides: 17. The germline V gene has CDR1 WNHNN and CDR2 SYGVQD (reference sequence). The CDR3 runs 18 residues. CDR3 region: CASSRAGQGSHGTDTQYF. In DNA, the CDR3 is TGCGCCAGTTCTCGGGCGGGACAGGGCAGTCATGGCACAGATACGCAGTATTTT.

This clone showed up just a few times. The V gene is TRBV19, the J gene TRBJ1-2, with D maybe TRBD1 (5 bases). The CDR3 totals 13 residues. V lost 4 bases to trimming and J lost 6 bases, with 12 bases between them. Germline V CDR1 and CDR2: LNHDA, SQIVND (reference sequence). The CDR3 here is CASSRWPGHGYTF. The CDR3 DNA reads TGTGCCAGTAGTAGATGGCCAGGGCATGGCTACACCTTC.

V is TRBV7-9 and J is TRBJ2-2, with 7 bases that match TRBD1. The V and J ends lost 5 bases and 6 bases, in that order; junction bases with no gene match: 9. Looked up from germline, CDR1 is SEHNR and CDR2 is FQNEAQ (reference sequence). This CDR3 has 15 amino acids. This CDR3 is CASSLLTGVAGELFF. In nucleotides, the CDR3 is TGTGCCAGCAGCCTCTTAACAGGGGTAGCCGGGGAGCTGTTTTTT. The complete variable domain, with remaining parts taken from reference TRBV7-9 and TRBJ2-2, reads DTGVSQNPRHKITKRGQNVTFRCDPISEHNRLYWYRQTLGQGPEFLTYFQNEAQLEKSRLLSDRFSAERPKGSFSTLEIQRTEQGDSAMYLCASSLLTGVAGELFFGEGSRLTVL.

The V and J genes are TRBV7-2 and TRBJ2-7; unclear D gene. Germline V gene lookup returns CDR1 SGHTA and CDR2 FQGNSA. CDR3 length: 13 amino acids. V was shortened by 3 bases and J by 0 bases, with 6 bases between the two germline ends. The CDR3 reads CASSFGNSYEQYF. As DNA, the CDR3 is TGTGCCAGCAGCTTTGGCAACTCCTACGAGCAGTACTTC. Together with reference TRBV7-2 and TRBJ2-7, the CDR3 gives the full variable domain: GAGVSQSPSNKVTEKGKDVELRCDPISGHTALYWYRQSLGQGLEFLIYFQGNSAPDKSGLPSDRFSAERTGGSVSTLTIQRTQQEDSAVYLCASSFGNSYEQYFGPGTRLTVT.

The chain uses TRBV27 and TRBJ1-6; a weak D match, TRBD1 (5 bases). Trimming took off 2 bases at V and 8 bases at J, with 7 bases between the two ends. The CDR3 is 13 residues long. Germline CDR1 reads MNHEY; CDR2 reads SMNVEV (reference sequence). The CDR3 reads CASSLRGDSPLHF. The CDR3 nucleotides read TGTGCCAGCAGTTTACGGGGGGATTCACCCCTCCACTTT.

The chain couples TRBV11-2 to TRBJ1-2; no clear D. The CDR3 totals 14 residues. CDR1 is SGHAT, CDR2 FQNNGV, per germline. V dropped 4 bases and J dropped 8 bases, with 17 bases sitting between them. CDR3 DNA sequence: TGTGCCAGCAGCTCCGTTAGGGAGGCGCAGGGCTACACCTTC. It specifies CASSSVREAQGYTF. Full variable domain (outside the CDR3, taken from reference TRBV11-2 and TRBJ1-2): EAGVAQSPRYKIIEKRQSVAFWCNPISGHATLYWYQQILGQGPKLLIQFQNNGVVDDSQLPKDRFSAERLKGVDSTLKIQPAKLEDSAVYLCASSSVREAQGYTFGSGTRLTVV.

The chain joins TRBV4-1 to TRBJ2-1; 10 positions agree with TRBD2. CDR3 length equals 16 residues. Germline values: CDR1 MGHRA, CDR2 YSYEKL. With V trimmed by 2 bases and J by 6 bases, 7 bases remained unmatched. CDR3 in DNA: TGCGCCAGCAGCCAAATGGGGACTAGCGCTACCAATGAGCAGTTCTTC. It translates to CASSQMGTSATNEQFF.

The rearrangement joins TRBV5-1 to TRBJ2-7, with D possibly matching TRBD1 (6 bases). The V end lost 5 bases, the J end lost 6 bases, and 12 bases lay between the germline ends. This CDR3 comprises 12 residues. The germline V gene has CDR1 SGHRS and CDR2 YFSETQ. Here the CDR3 DNA reads TGCGCCAGCAGTGTTACAGGGCCCGAGCAGTACTTC. This codes for CASSVTGPEQYF. Complete variable domain (other parts from reference TRBV5-1 and TRBJ2-7): KAGVTQTPRYLIKTRGQQVTLSCSPISGHRSVSWYQQTPGQGLQFLFEYFSETQRNKGNFPGRFSGRQFSNSRSEMNVSTLELGDSALYLCASSVTGPEQYFGPGTRLTVT.

The chain has TRBV30 and TRBJ1-2; D is unresolved. The CDR3 contains 13 residues. With 0 bases removed from V and 8 bases from J, the gap between germline ends came to 13 bases. Germline V lookup: CDR1 GTSNPN, CDR2 SVGIG (reference sequence). The DNA of the CDR3 is TGTGCCTGGAGTGTAAAAACTGCGGGGGGCTACACCTTC. It translates to CAWSVKTAGGYTF.

Here the CDR3 reads CASSLVGQSYGYTF. CDR3 nucleotide sequence: TGTGCCAGCAGCTTGGTGGGGCAGTCTTATGGCTACACCTTC. The V gene is TRBV5-6, the J gene TRBJ1-2; tentative D call: TRBD1 (5 bases). V shed 0 bases and J shed 5 bases, with 11 bases lying between them. Looked up from germline, CDR1 is SGHDT and CDR2 is YYEEEE. The CDR3 extends over 14 amino acids.

In its sample, this clone was seen a few times. The gene calls are TRBV12-5 and TRBJ1-5, with 7 bases aligning to TRBD1. The CDR3 totals 16 residues. V trimming: 7 bases; J trimming: 2 bases; junction bases outside the gene matches: 11. In germline, CDR1 is LGHNT, CDR2 FRNRAP. CDR3 amino acids: CASAQTTGTGNQPQHF. The CDR3 DNA reads as TGTGCTAGTGCCCAGACGACAGGGACGGGCAATCAGCCCCAGCATTTT.

This chain connects TRBV30 to TRBJ1-2, with D possibly TRBD1 on 5 matching bases. Per germline, CDR1 GTSNPN and CDR2 SVGIG (reference sequence). V gave up 1 base and J gave up 5 bases, with 8 bases separating them. The CDR3 runs 12 residues. The CDR3 region is CAWSDTGYGYTF. Written as DNA, the CDR3 is TGTGCCTGGAGTGATACAGGATATGGCTACACCTTC.

The V gene is TRBV10-2, the J gene TRBJ2-2; 11 bases are a match to TRBD2. The germline V gene has CDR1 WSHSY and CDR2 SAAADI. J gave up 4 bases and V 6 bases, and 1 base lay outside the gene matches. The CDR3 is made up of 14 amino acids. The CDR3 DNA follows: TGCGCCAGCAGGGGGACTAGCGGCACCGGGGAGCTGTTTTTT. This codes for CASRGTSGTGELFF.